These T cell receptor beta chains were read from a single sample in a study of technical replicates of blood from a handful of donors. TCRdb's table, derived via immunoSEQ multiplex PCR, lists solely in-frame clones and lacks some. In the table there are fewer than 85,000 clones, about 93% of which are singletons. Sequencing input: T cells isolated from PBMCs. Source of these receptors: a human donor in good health. CDR3s include the opening cysteine and the closing phenylalanine or tryptophan. The D gene is left open where the match is weak. Where a row states a size, it is once, few, many or the class of an expanded clone; other rows omit it.

j_call cdr3_length d_call v_call clone_size cdr3_aa cdr3_nt
TRBJ1-1 17 . TRBV6-1 . CASSVNPAGYRVTEAFF TGTGCCAGCAGTGTCAATCCGGCAGGGTATAGAGTGACTGAAGCTTTCTTT
TRBJ1-2 13 TRBD1 TRBV11-3 once CASSSGQNYGYTF TGTGCCAGCAGCTCGGGACAGAACTATGGCTACACCTTC
TRBJ1-2 14 . TRBV2 . CASSEALTAYGYTF TGTGCCAGCAGTGAAGCGTTAACAGCCTATGGCTACACCTTC
TRBJ2-3 15 TRBD2 TRBV5-1 . CASSLAGGFTDTQYF TGCGCCAGCAGCTTGGCGGGAGGTTTCACAGATACGCAGTATTTT
TRBJ1-1 16 . TRBV5-4 few CASSLATFSMNTEAFF TGTGCCAGCAGCTTGGCAACTTTTTCCATGAACACTGAAGCTTTCTTT
TRBJ2-3 14 TRBD1 TRBV19 . CASSRTGNTDTQYF TGTGCCAGTAGTAGGACAGGTAACACAGATACGCAGTATTTT
TRBJ2-1 16 TRBD2 TRBV19 . CASRGLAGGPHNEQFF TGTGCCAGTAGAGGACTAGCGGGGGGGCCCCATAATGAGCAGTTCTTC
TRBJ2-1 17 . TRBV7-9 . CASSFGGWGQRYNEQFF TGTGCCAGCAGCTTTGGGGGGTGGGGACAGAGGTACAATGAGCAGTTCTTC
TRBJ1-2 14 TRBD1 TRBV5-1 . CASSLEAGGNGYTF TGCGCCAGCAGCTTGGAGGCAGGGGGCAACGGCTACACCTTC
TRBJ1-1 15 . TRBV5-1 . CASSLEVGKNTEAFF TGCGCCAGCAGCTTGGAGGTGGGCAAGAACACTGAAGCTTTCTTT
TRBJ2-7 15 . TRBV9 . CASSVGREISYEQYF TGTGCCAGCAGCGTAGGGAGGGAGATCTCCTACGAGCAGTACTTC
TRBJ1-4 14 . TRBV7-6 . CASSLSSFRVELFF TGTGCCAGCAGCTTATCCTCTTTTCGAGTTGAACTGTTTTTT
TRBJ1-3 14 . TRBV7-3 once CASSLDSTGNTIYF TGTGCCAGCAGCTTAGACAGTACCGGAAACACCATATATTTT
TRBJ1-2 14 . TRBV6-5 once CASNEQGWMGGYTF TGTGCCAGCAACGAACAGGGTTGGATGGGTGGCTACACCTTC
TRBJ1-2 16 . TRBV9 . CASSVGSQEGIDGYTF TGTGCCAGCAGCGTAGGCTCCCAGGAGGGGATCGATGGCTACACCTTC
TRBJ1-1 14 TRBD1 TRBV6-1 . CASTLGGWNTEAFF TGTGCCAGCACCCTAGGGGGCTGGAACACTGAAGCTTTCTTT
TRBJ2-1 11 . TRBV30 . CAWSPGDEQFF TGTGCCTGGAGTCCGGGAGATGAGCAGTTCTTC
TRBJ1-2 14 TRBD1 TRBV9 . CASSAGTGGYGYTF TGTGCCAGCAGCGCAGGGACAGGCGGCTATGGCTACACCTTC
TRBJ2-7 14 TRBD2 TRBV6-1 few CASSTSGATYEQYF TGTGCCAGCAGTACTAGCGGGGCTACCTACGAGCAGTACTTC
TRBJ2-3 16 TRBD2 TRBV5-1 . CASSPVTSGASDTQYF TGCGCCAGCAGCCCGGTGACTAGCGGGGCCTCGGATACGCAGTATTTT
TRBJ2-4 12 TRBD2 TRBV6-1 . CASTGGRDIQYF TGTGCCAGCACGGGGGGGAGGGACATTCAGTACTTC
TRBJ2-3 15 . TRBV11-2 . CASSLMMASTDTQYF TGTGCCAGCAGCTTAATGATGGCAAGCACAGATACGCAGTATTTT
TRBJ2-7 16 . TRBV30 . CAWSSAAGFWGGEQYF TGTGCCTGGAGCTCTGCCGCGGGGTTTTGGGGAGGAGAGCAGTACTTC
TRBJ1-1 16 . TRBV4-1 . CASSRGTGGGNTEAFF TGCGCCAGCAGCCGGGGAACGGGAGGGGGGAACACTGAAGCTTTCTTT
TRBJ1-2 14 TRBD1 TRBV6-5 . CASSRGQGFYGYTF TGTGCCAGCAGCCGGGGACAGGGATTTTATGGCTACACCTTC
TRBJ2-3 16 TRBD1 TRBV6-4 . CASSDSKRQGTDTQYF TGTGCCAGCAGTGACTCGAAGAGACAGGGGACAGATACGCAGTATTTT
TRBJ1-2 13 . TRBV7-9 . CASSLETALGYTF TGTGCCAGCAGCTTAGAGACAGCCCTTGGCTACACCTTC
TRBJ1-6 15 TRBD1 TRBV30 . CASKGTGGGYSPLHF TGTGCCTCAAAGGGGACAGGGGGAGGATATTCACCCCTCCACTTT
TRBJ2-1 17 TRBD2 TRBV4-1 . CASSLLLRTSGTNEQFF TGCGCCAGCAGCCTACTATTAAGGACTAGCGGGACGAATGAGCAGTTCTTC
TRBJ2-1 14 . TRBV28 . CASSNFQGYNEQFF TGTGCCAGCAGCAACTTCCAGGGGTACAATGAGCAGTTCTTC
TRBJ1-1 13 . TRBV29-1 . CSVAIQANTEAFF TGCAGCGTTGCCATCCAGGCGAACACTGAAGCTTTCTTT
TRBJ2-2 15 TRBD1 TRBV5-1 . CASSFGTGYTGELFF TGCGCCAGCAGCTTCGGGACAGGCTACACCGGGGAGCTGTTTTTT
TRBJ1-5 16 TRBD1 TRBV19 . CASRGTGGTSNQPQHF TGTGCCAGTCGGGGCACAGGGGGAACTAGCAATCAGCCCCAGCATTTT
TRBJ2-3 15 TRBD2 TRBV4-1 . CASSQVETSADTQYF TGCGCCAGCAGCCAAGTGGAGACTAGCGCAGATACGCAGTATTTT
TRBJ1-4 15 . TRBV5-6 . CASSLDVKPNEKLFF TGTGCCAGCAGCTTGGATGTCAAGCCGAATGAAAAACTGTTTTTT
TRBJ2-1 14 TRBD1 TRBV5-1 . CASSVGQTYNEQFF TGCGCCAGCAGCGTGGGACAGACTTACAATGAGCAGTTCTTC
TRBJ1-4 14 TRBD1 TRBV6-5 . CASSFTGESEKLFF TGTGCCAGCAGTTTTACAGGGGAAAGTGAAAAACTGTTTTTT
TRBJ2-7 15 . TRBV7-9 . CASSLSRLEPPEQYF TGTGCCAGCAGCTTAAGTAGACTTGAGCCCCCCGAGCAGTACTTC
TRBJ2-5 14 . TRBV27 . CASSLRESGETQYF TGTGCCAGCAGTTTGAGGGAGAGCGGGGAGACCCAGTACTTC
TRBJ2-7 19 . TRBV12-2 . CASRLAPSRFRGQGGEQYF TGTGCAAGTCGCTTAGCCCCCTCGCGTTTTCGCGGACAGGGTGGCGAGCAGTACTTC
TRBJ1-1 14 TRBD1 TRBV19 . CASKADRGRTEAFF TGTGCCAGCAAAGCGGACAGGGGAAGGACTGAAGCTTTCTTT